This T cell receptor (beta chain) was captured in a study of blood T cell repertoires in COVID-19. Study at large: Specimens from acute and convalescent COVID-19 originated in the United States, Italy and Spain. Sample material is recorded as cDNA or gDNA derived from T cells, B-cell-depleted T cells, or PBMCs.

Per the original methods: Amplification from reference gene primers served as the basis for estimated nucleated cell counts. The protocol was immunoSEQ multiplex PCR, while the TCRdb copy is restricted to in-frame clones and leaves out a portion. The V and J calls and clone size are taken from that table; D and trimming were inferred from the DNA. The profile covers 95,000 to 110,000 clones, with more than 75% appearing a single time and more than 20% taken by the ten largest. As for this clone: One junction end does not reproduce the germline sequence, and a read error may be involved.

The CDR3 has 13 residues. Per germline, CDR1 ENHRY and CDR2 SYGVKD. The chain recombines TRBV10-3 with TRBJ1-4; perhaps TRBD1 as D (6 bases). This clonotype was sampled from a man between 60 and 70 years old with acute or convalescent COVID-19. The sequencing sample was made of peripheral blood. DNA of the CDR3: TGTACCATCAGGAGGGGGTCTAATGAAAAACTGTTTTTT. This encodes CTIRRGSNEKLFF.